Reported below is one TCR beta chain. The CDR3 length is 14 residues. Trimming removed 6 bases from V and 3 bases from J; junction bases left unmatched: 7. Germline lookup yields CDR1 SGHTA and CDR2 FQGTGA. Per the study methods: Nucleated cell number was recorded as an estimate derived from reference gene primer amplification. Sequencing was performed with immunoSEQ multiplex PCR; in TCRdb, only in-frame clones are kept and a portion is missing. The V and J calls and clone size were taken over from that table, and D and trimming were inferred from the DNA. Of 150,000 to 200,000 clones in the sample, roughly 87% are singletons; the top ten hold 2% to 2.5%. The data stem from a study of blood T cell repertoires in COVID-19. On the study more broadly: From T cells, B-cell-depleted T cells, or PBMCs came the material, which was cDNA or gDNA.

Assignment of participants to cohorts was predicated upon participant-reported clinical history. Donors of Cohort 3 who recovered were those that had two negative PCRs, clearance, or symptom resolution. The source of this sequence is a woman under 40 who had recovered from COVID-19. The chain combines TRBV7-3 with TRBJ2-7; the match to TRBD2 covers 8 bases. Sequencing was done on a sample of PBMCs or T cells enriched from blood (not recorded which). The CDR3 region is CASRFLGGDYEQYF. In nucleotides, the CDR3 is TGTGCCAGCAGGTTCCTCGGGGGGGACTACGAGCAGTACTTC.